These 24 T cell receptor beta chains were all obtained from the same sample, sequenced in a study of blood T cell repertoires in COVID-19. Profiled with immunoSEQ multiplex PCR; TCRdb holds only in-frame clones, not every one. The table lists about 200,000 clones, approximately 84% of them singletons. Sequencing was performed on peripheral blood. The receptors originated from a human donor with acute or convalescent COVID-19. The donor label of this sample is uncertain.

V is TRBV30 and J is TRBJ2-7; 10 bases line up with TRBD2. V lost 3 bases and J lost 2; bases outside the gene matches: 1. Germline V gene data show CDR1 as GTSNPN and CDR2 as SVGIG (reference sequence). The CDR3 totals 13 residues. Here the CDR3 reads CAWRLAGPYEQYF. The CDR3 nucleotides are TGTGCCTGGAGACTAGCGGGGCCCTACGAGCAGTACTTC.

This rearrangement joins TRBV15 to TRBJ2-5; D gene uncertain. Germline V CDR1 and CDR2: LNHNV, YYDKDF (reference sequence). V lost 0 bases to trimming and J lost 8 bases, with 7 bases between them. The CDR3 loop spans 12 amino acids. The CDR3 DNA reads as TGTGCCACCAGCAGAGATAAGAGTACCCAGTACTTC. This sequence encodes CATSRDKSTQYF.

This clone was seen only once. The sample carries other DNA sequences with the same CDR3. The chain's CDR3 is CASSLALNEQFF. CDR3 DNA: TGCGCCAGCAGCTTGGCCCTCAATGAGCAGTTCTTC. The chain combines TRBV5-1 with TRBJ2-1; D call uncertain. With 0 bases removed from V and 6 bases from J, the gap between germline ends came to 4 bases. CDR3 size: 12 residues. The germline V gene encodes CDR1 SGHRS and CDR2 YFSETQ.

The J gene is TRBJ1-4, the V gene TRBV5-1; 7 bases are a match to TRBD1. Unmatched junction bases numbered 5, after V lost 0 bases and J lost 0 bases. The CDR3 loop spans 17 amino acids. Germline V gene data show CDR1 as SGHRS and CDR2 as YFSETQ. DNA of the CDR3: TGCGCCAGCAGCTTGGGGGGGACAGTTGCAACTAATGAAAAACTGTTTTTT. The encoded protein is CASSLGGTVATNEKLFF.

This clone has a single count. This chain joins TRBV24-1 and TRBJ1-2; 11 nucleotides match TRBD1. Germline CDR1 reads KGHDR; CDR2 reads SFDVKD. This CDR3 spans 14 amino acids. V shed 5 bases and J 7 bases; nucleotides not matched to a gene: 5. CDR3 sequence: CATSAGQGASGYTF. In DNA, the CDR3 is TGTGCCACCAGTGCCGGACAGGGGGCAAGTGGCTACACCTTC.

The V call is TRBV27, the J call TRBJ1-4, with TRBD1 as a possible D gene (5 bases). CDR1 and CDR2 (germline): MNHEY, SMNVEV (reference sequence). Deletions cut 6 bases from V and 8 bases from J, with 19 bases between. The CDR3 runs to 15 residues. CDR3 coding DNA: TGTGCCAGCAGGTCGGCGGGGCCGTTGGTCGAAAAACTGTTTTTT. It is translated as CASRSAGPLVEKLFF.

The gene calls are TRBV9 and TRBJ2-3, with a weak D call TRBD2 (5 bases). V gave up 2 bases and J gave up 1 base, with 11 bases separating them. The CDR3 runs to 15 residues. Germline values: CDR1 SGDLS, CDR2 YYNGEE. CDR3: CASSVAAVGTDTQYF. The CDR3 region has the DNA TGTGCCAGCAGCGTGGCAGCGGTGGGCACAGATACGCAGTATTTT.

This rearrangement joins TRBV30 to TRBJ1-2, with 9 bases identical to TRBD1. This CDR3 region has 13 residues. The ends lost 8 bases at V and 1 base at J; junction bases unmatched: 5. From germline, CDR1 is GTSNPN and CDR2 SVGIG (reference sequence). CDR3 in amino acids: CASTGGLNYGYTF. CDR3 in DNA: TGTGCCAGTACAGGGGGCCTTAACTATGGCTACACCTTC. Looking up the rest from reference TRBV30 and TRBJ1-2 gives the full variable domain: SQTIHQWPATLVQPVGSPLSLECTVEGTSNPNLYWYRQAAGRGLQLLFYSVGIGQISSEVPQNLSASRPQDRQFILSSKKLLLSDSGFYLCASTGGLNYGYTFGSGTRLTVV.

The chain combines TRBV11-2 with TRBJ2-7, with D maybe TRBD1 (6 bases). Germline CDR1 is SGHAT and CDR2 is FQNNGV. V was cut by 1 base and J by 7 bases, with 17 bases left in between. This CDR3 contains 15 residues. The CDR3, as DNA: TGTGCCAGCAGCTTAGTGCGGACAGCCGGAGGAGAGCAGTACTTC. Its translation is CASSLVRTAGGEQYF. Full variable domain (remainder filled in from reference TRBV11-2 and TRBJ2-7): EAGVAQSPRYKIIEKRQSVAFWCNPISGHATLYWYQQILGQGPKLLIQFQNNGVVDDSQLPKDRFSAERLKGVDSTLKIQPAKLEDSAVYLCASSLVRTAGGEQYFGPGTRLTVT.

The chain couples TRBV28 to TRBJ1-6; TRBD1 aligns across 9 bases. J gave up 5 bases and V 5 bases, and 4 bases lay outside the gene matches. Germline V gives CDR1 MDHEN, CDR2 SYDVKM. The CDR3 consists of 15 residues. In DNA, the CDR3 is TGTGCCAGCAGTCTTCGGACAGGGGATAATTCACCCCTCCACTTT. Translation gives CASSLRTGDNSPLHF.

The sample holds many counts of this clone. The genes are TRBV6-5 and TRBJ1-4; the D gene is possibly TRBD1 (6 bases). Per the germline V gene, CDR1 is MNHEY and CDR2 is SVGAGI. V was trimmed by 5 bases and J by 3 bases, leaving 10 bases between them. This CDR3 spans 14 amino acids. CDR3 nucleotides: TGTGCCAGCAGTCCGACAGGCCCTAATGAAAAACTGTTTTTT. Protein: CASSPTGPNEKLFF.

In this sample, this clone turned up a few times. The J gene is TRBJ2-1, the V gene TRBV7-6; D remains unclear. The CDR3 is 16 amino acids. CDR1 is SGHVS and CDR2 is FNYEAQ in the germline V gene. Trimming took 0 bases from V and 3 from J, leaving 12 bases between them. The CDR3 reads CASSLASLRGYNEQFF. In DNA, the CDR3 is TGTGCCAGCAGCTTAGCCAGTCTCCGAGGCTACAATGAGCAGTTCTTC. Combining the CDR3 with reference TRBV7-6 and TRBJ2-1 gives the whole variable domain GAGVSQSPRYKVTKRGQDVALRCDPISGHVSLYWYRQALGQGPEFLTYFNYEAQQDKSGLPNDRFSAERPEGSISTLTIQRTEQRDSAMYRCASSLASLRGYNEQFFGPGTRLTVL.

V and J are TRBV10-3 and TRBJ2-6; 10 bases match TRBD1. Per the germline V gene, CDR1 is ENHRY and CDR2 is SYGVKD. This CDR3 is 18 amino acids long. The junction had 4 bases not matched to a gene; V was cut back by 0 bases and J by 2 bases. The CDR3 DNA sequence: TGTGCCATCAGTGAGTCGAGGACAGGGGGAACTGGGGCCAACGTCCTGACTTTC. Translating gives CAISESRTGGTGANVLTF.

The rearrangement uses TRBV5-1 and TRBJ2-5; 10 bases are a match to TRBD1. V lost 6 bases, J lost 5 bases, and 10 bases stayed unmatched. From germline, CDR1 is SGHRS and CDR2 YFSETQ. CDR3 length: 15 amino acids. The CDR3 here is CASTRLGQGRETQYF. The CDR3 DNA reads TGCGCCAGCACTCGGTTGGGACAGGGGCGGGAGACCCAGTACTTC. The full variable domain, rest sourced from reference TRBV5-1 and TRBJ2-5, is KAGVTQTPRYLIKTRGQQVTLSCSPISGHRSVSWYQQTPGQGLQFLFEYFSETQRNKGNFPGRFSGRQFSNSRSEMNVSTLELGDSALYLCASTRLGQGRETQYFGPGTRLLVL.

This sequence joins TRBV2 and TRBJ2-7, with D possibly being TRBD1 (6 bases). Trimming removed 6 bases at V and 0 bases at J, with 18 bases between. The CDR3 has 16 residues. CDR1 and CDR2 (germline): SNHLY, FYNNEI. For the CDR3, the DNA is TGTGCCAGCAGGGAGCCCCGGGACAAAAACTCCTACGAGCAGTACTTC. Amino acids: CASREPRDKNSYEQYF.

With respect to this clone: Other DNA sequences of this sample code for an identical CDR3. V and J are TRBV19 and TRBJ1-1, with 7 nucleotides matching TRBD1. CDR1 is LNHDA, CDR2 SQIVND, per germline (reference sequence). The CDR3 contains 13 residues. V was clipped by 6 bases and J by 2 bases; unmatched bases: 3. CDR3 in amino acids: CASSQGVNTEAFF. The CDR3 DNA reads TGTGCCAGTAGCCAGGGGGTTAACACTGAAGCTTTCTTT.

The chain has TRBV29-1 and TRBJ2-5; 10 bases are a match to TRBD2. The V gene end was trimmed by 4 bases and the J gene end by 2 bases; junction bases not matched to a gene: 4. The CDR3 is made up of 14 amino acids. Germline lookup yields CDR1 SQVTM and CDR2 ANQGSEA. CDR3 nucleotide sequence: TGCAGCGTTGGGCGAGCGGGAGGGCAAGAGACCCAGTACTTC. Amino acids: CSVGRAGGQETQYF.

The V and J genes are TRBV5-1 and TRBJ2-3; TRBD2 matches at 7 bases. The germline V gene has CDR1 SGHRS and CDR2 YFSETQ. The CDR3 runs to 17 residues. Trimming at V came to 1 base and at J to 4 bases, leaving 12 bases not matched to a gene. The CDR3 reads CASSLSTRGRVPDTQYF. For the CDR3, the DNA is TGCGCCAGCAGCTTGAGTACTCGCGGGAGAGTCCCAGATACGCAGTATTTT.

This chain connects TRBV11-3 to TRBJ2-2, with a tentative D call TRBD2 (5 bases). The germline V gene has CDR1 SGHNT and CDR2 YENEEA. The CDR3 covers 14 residues. The V and J ends lost 0 bases and 7 bases respectively, with 9 bases between them. In DNA form, the CDR3 reads TGTGCCAGCAGCTTAGATGCAGGAGGCGGGGAGCTGTTTTTT. This translates into CASSLDAGGGELFF. Full variable domain (outside the CDR3, taken from reference TRBV11-3 and TRBJ2-2): EAGVVQSPRYKIIEKKQPVAFWCNPISGHNTLYWYLQNLGQGPELLIRYENEEAVDDSQLPKDRFSAERLKGVDSTLKIQPAELGDSAVYLCASSLDAGGGELFFGEGSRLTVL.

The chain has TRBV19 and TRBJ1-1; the D gene is possibly TRBD1 (5 bases). This CDR3 contains 14 residues. Germline CDR1 is LNHDA and CDR2 is SQIVND (reference sequence). V lost 6 bases and J lost 0, with 11 bases in between. Here the CDR3 reads CASRDQGMNTEAFF. Written as DNA, the CDR3 is TGTGCCAGTAGGGATCAGGGAATGAACACTGAAGCTTTCTTT. Together with reference TRBV19 and TRBJ1-1, the CDR3 gives the full variable domain: DGGITQSPKYLFRKEGQNVTLSCEQNLNHDAMYWYRQDPGQGLRLIYYSQIVNDFQKGDIAEGYSVSREKKESFPLTVTSAQKNPTAFYLCASRDQGMNTEAFFGQGTRLTVV.

This clone was detected only once. The chain joins TRBV5-6 to TRBJ1-1, with D tentatively TRBD1 (6 bases). Deletions cut 3 bases from V and 8 bases from J, with 8 bases between. Germline CDR1 reads SGHDT; CDR2 reads YYEEEE. The CDR3 runs 11 residues. The CDR3 DNA reads TGTGCCAGCAGCTACGACAGGGAAGCTTTCTTT. It yields the protein CASSYDREAFF.

The J gene is TRBJ2-7, the V gene TRBV11-3, with D perhaps TRBD2 (5 bases). CDR1 and CDR2 (germline): SGHNT, YENEEA. This CDR3 is 13 amino acids long. The V end lost 0 bases, the J end lost 6 bases, and 9 bases lay between the germline ends. The DNA for the CDR3 is TGTGCCAGCAGCTTAGATGGTGAGGGCGAGCAGTACTTC. This gives the protein CASSLDGEGEQYF.

The CDR3 loop is CASSLLGGGRADEQFF. The CDR3 DNA sequence: TGCGCCAGCAGCTTGTTAGGCGGGGGGAGAGCGGATGAGCAGTTCTTC. This chain connects TRBV5-1 to TRBJ2-1, with TRBD2 matching over 8 bases. The CDR3 length is 16 residues. From germline, CDR1 is SGHRS and CDR2 YFSETQ. J lost 8 bases, V lost 1 base, and 11 bases had no gene match.

The chain links TRBV10-3 to TRBJ2-7; a possible D gene is TRBD2 (5 bases). Trimming stripped 6 bases from V and 9 bases from J, with 12 bases between. Germline V gene sequence: CDR1 ENHRY, CDR2 SYGVKD. This CDR3 is built from 11 residues. The CDR3 sequence: CAISEGGGQYF. In DNA form, the CDR3 reads TGTGCCATCAGCGAAGGAGGCGGGCAGTACTTC.